Listed below are T cell receptor beta chains from one sample, sequenced in a study of T cell changes during pregnancy in multiple sclerosis. TCRdb's table, derived via immunoSEQ multiplex PCR, lists solely in-frame clones and lacks some. The sample comprises tens of thousands of clones, around 94% of which are singletons, and roughly 5% rests with the top ten. Material: CD8+ T cells from peripheral blood mononuclear cells, obtained before pregnancy. The source of these receptors is a female donor with multiple sclerosis, enrolled in a pregnancy study. CDR3s leave out the opening cysteine and the closing phenylalanine or tryptophan.

CDR3aa: AWSVQFEGYNEQF; len: 13; v_gene: TRBV30
CDR3aa: ASSTSGRAGTDTQY; len: 14; v_gene: TRBV10-1
CDR3aa: ASTSRSGFTDTQY; len: 13; v_gene: TRBV5-4
CDR3aa: ASSSGGLGRMNNEQF; len: 15; v_gene: TRBV5-6
CDR3aa: ASGPGGYGYT; len: 10; v_gene: TRBV12-5
CDR3aa: ASSQVGQGTGELF; len: 13; v_gene: TRBV4-3
CDR3aa: ASSVETDSYEQY; len: 12; v_gene: TRBV9
CDR3aa: ATSRQGRAGELF; len: 12; v_gene: TRBV15
CDR3aa: ASSTGQGQETQY; len: 12; v_gene: TRBV5-1
CDR3aa: ASSEQGRGEKLF; len: 12; v_gene: TRBV9
CDR3aa: ASGRGQH; len: 7; v_gene: TRBV6-1
CDR3aa: ASFIPDYADYGYEQY; len: 15; v_gene: TRBV14
CDR3aa: ATTPSGIITYNEQF; len: 14; v_gene: TRBV7-8
CDR3aa: ASTPDPGGGTEAF; len: 13; v_gene: TRBV27
CDR3aa: ASTTGGETQY; len: 10; v_gene: TRBV6-5
CDR3aa: ASSYFYTGELF; len: 11; v_gene: TRBV6-6
CDR3aa: ASSLTLQGPTYEQY; len: 14; v_gene: TRBV7-8
CDR3aa: ASSLSTVAGGRKNTDTQY; len: 18; v_gene: TRBV27
CDR3aa: AISLQGADLKF; len: 11; v_gene: TRBV10-3
CDR3aa: ASSVSRDTSYEQY; len: 13; v_gene: TRBV9
CDR3aa: ASSPGLSLETQY; len: 12; v_gene: TRBV5-1
CDR3aa: ASSVGRFGYNEQF; len: 13; v_gene: TRBV6-4
CDR3aa: ASSIIQGPSYEQY; len: 13; v_gene: TRBV19
CDR3aa: ASSHYPEGGYT; len: 11; v_gene: TRBV14
CDR3aa: ASSGGTSGSEGTDTQY; len: 16; v_gene: TRBV6-4
CDR3aa: ASSVQGGNEQF; len: 11; v_gene: TRBV9
CDR3aa: ASSVSSGSSDEQF; len: 13; v_gene: TRBV9
CDR3aa: ASSRGQGINEQY; len: 12; v_gene: TRBV19
CDR3aa: SVSSGTGGLGEQY; len: 13; v_gene: TRBV29-1
CDR3aa: ASSPPGRAEYEQY; len: 13; v_gene: TRBV5-4
CDR3aa: ASSAPHPSPYGYT; len: 13; v_gene: TRBV9
CDR3aa: ASRGGQGQNEQY; len: 12; v_gene: TRBV6-5
CDR3aa: ASSPIVNYGYT; len: 11; v_gene: TRBV7-9
CDR3aa: ASSLSGGQVFYEQY; len: 14; v_gene: TRBV27
CDR3aa: ASSLGRDNQPQH; len: 12; v_gene: TRBV13
CDR3aa: AISERQVDQPQH; len: 12; v_gene: TRBV10-3
CDR3aa: ASSLRGGGRSYEQY; len: 14; v_gene: TRBV19
CDR3aa: ASSQLTGGNYGYT; len: 13; v_gene: TRBV7-9
CDR3aa: ASSELYGEQF; len: 10; v_gene: TRBV7-6
CDR3aa: ASSPGVTAKNIQY; len: 13; v_gene: TRBV4-2
CDR3aa: SVDHRDLMNTEAF; len: 13; v_gene: TRBV29-1
CDR3aa: ASIQMTGGIGELF; len: 13; v_gene: TRBV7-9
CDR3aa: ASSATGLLSYEQY; len: 13; v_gene: TRBV2
CDR3aa: ASSKAVRKTYGYT; len: 13; v_gene: TRBV5-1
CDR3aa: ASSLGGVSGYT; len: 11; v_gene: TRBV5-1
CDR3aa: ASSLSGGNQPQH; len: 12; v_gene: TRBV27
CDR3aa: ASRRDLNTEAF; len: 11; v_gene: TRBV5-5
CDR3aa: ASSDGQGKYEQY; len: 12; v_gene: TRBV27
CDR3aa: ASSLGLAGGHEQY; len: 13; v_gene: TRBV19